A single sample gave rise to the 5 T cell receptor beta chains below, sequenced in a study of blood T cells in healthy people across ages. A second roughly 6 to 11 cycle PCR used barcoded and J-beta primers. TCRdb re-derived calls from the 5' RACE reads in MiXCR, one entry per CDR3 protein. This table has roughly 1.7 million distinct CDR3 sequences, about 31% appearing once. Sequencing used blood. The source is a woman in her thirties in good health.

As to this clonotype: A much larger clone lies one base from this, so it may be a read error. The chain uses TRBV29-1 and TRBJ2-7; TRBD1 might be the D (6 bases). This CDR3 contains 11 residues. V lost 5 bases, J lost 10 bases, and 15 bases lay in between. From germline, CDR1 is SQVTM and CDR2 ANQGSEA. The CDR3 coding sequence is TGCAGCGTTCATCAGGGGACCACCCAGTACTTC. Translating it yields CSVHQGTTQYF.

This clonotype came up many times. The rearrangement links TRBV6-2 or TRBV6-3 to TRBJ1-2; D unresolved. The germline V gene has CDR1 MNHEY and CDR2 SVGEGT. The CDR3 sequence is 12 residues long. Trimming took off 6 bases at V and 7 bases at J, with 12 bases between the two ends. CDR3 region: CASRAADPGYTF. The CDR3 bases are TGTGCCAGCAGGGCTGCGGACCCTGGCTACACCTTC.

The J gene is TRBJ2-3, the V gene TRBV11-2; D gene unclear. This CDR3 region has 17 residues. Per the germline V gene, CDR1 is SGHAT and CDR2 is FQNNGV. V was clipped by 1 base and J by 4 bases, with 18 bases between them. CDR3 nucleotides: TGTGCCAGCAGCTTAGTAGTGGAGCCGTCCCCCGCAGATACGCAGTATTTT. Its translation: CASSLVVEPSPADTQYF.

This chain uses TRBV29-1 with TRBJ1-2; TRBD1 might be the D (5 bases). Trimming took off 6 bases at V and 8 bases at J, with 16 bases between the two ends. Looked up from germline, CDR1 is SQVTM and CDR2 is ANQGSEA. The CDR3 sequence is 12 residues long. The CDR3 nucleotides read TGCAGCGTCGGGGAGGGACGTTGGGGCTACACCTTC. Its translation is CSVGEGRWGYTF.

This clonotype was recorded at least ten times. The chain carries TRBV20-1 and TRBJ2-1; D gene ambiguous. CDR3 length equals 14 residues. Germline loops: CDR1 DFQATT, CDR2 SNEGSKA (reference sequence). V lost 1 base and J lost 7, with 14 bases in between. The CDR3 sequence is CSARVTPKVNEQFF. In DNA form, the CDR3 reads TGCAGTGCTAGAGTAACACCCAAGGTGAATGAGCAGTTCTTC.